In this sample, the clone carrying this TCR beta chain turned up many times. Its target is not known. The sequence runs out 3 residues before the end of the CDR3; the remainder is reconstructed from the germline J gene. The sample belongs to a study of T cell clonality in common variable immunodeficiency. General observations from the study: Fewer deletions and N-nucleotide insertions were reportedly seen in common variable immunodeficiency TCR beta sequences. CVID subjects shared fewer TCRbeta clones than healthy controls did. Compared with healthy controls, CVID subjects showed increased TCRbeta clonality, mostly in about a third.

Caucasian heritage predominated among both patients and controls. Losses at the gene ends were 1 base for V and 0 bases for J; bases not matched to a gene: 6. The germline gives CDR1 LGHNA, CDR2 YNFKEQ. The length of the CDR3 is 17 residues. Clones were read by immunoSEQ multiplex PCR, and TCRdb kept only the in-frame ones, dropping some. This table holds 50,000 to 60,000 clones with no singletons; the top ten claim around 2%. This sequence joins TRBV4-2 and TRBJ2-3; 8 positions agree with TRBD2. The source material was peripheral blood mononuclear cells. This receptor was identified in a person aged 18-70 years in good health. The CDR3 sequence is CASSQVSGSRSTDTQYF. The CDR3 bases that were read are TGTGCCAGCAGCCAAGTGAGCGGGAGTCGAAGCACAGATACG.